This T cell receptor beta chain originates from a study of blood T cell repertoires in COVID-19. Across the study: Samples taken during acute and convalescent COVID-19 were collected in the United States, Italy and Spain. T cells, B-cell-depleted T cells, or PBMCs provided the cDNA or gDNA that served as material.

Seattle-derived patients entered the study during active infection and were followed longitudinally. Per the original data handling: Amplification of reference gene primers provided the estimated nucleated cell counts. TCRdb's table, derived via immunoSEQ multiplex PCR, lists solely in-frame clones and lacks some. V, J and clone size derive from that table, while D and trimming were established from the DNA sequence. The data contain 180,000 or so clones, roughly 84% of them singletons. V lost 1 base, J lost 1 base, and 8 bases lay in between. The germline V gene encodes CDR1 SGHNT and CDR2 YYREEE (reference sequence). CDR3 size: 15 residues.

The sequence derives from a person aged 70 to 85 with COVID-19, enrolled during active disease. Sample: peripheral blood. The V and J genes are TRBV5-4 and TRBJ2-2, with D possibly TRBD1 on 5 matching bases. CDR3 in DNA: TGTGCCAGCAGCTTGCGGCAGGGGAACACCGGGGAGCTGTTTTTT. Encoded protein: CASSLRQGNTGELFF.